The TCR beta chain under discussion was sequenced for a study of blood T cell repertoires in COVID-19. Study context: PBMCs, B-cell-depleted T cells, or T cells were the source of the cDNA or gDNA that made up the material.

Symptom resolution, clearance, or two negative PCRs marked the recovered donors of Cohort 3. Deletions cut 4 bases from V and 9 bases from J, with 11 bases between. This CDR3 spans 12 amino acids. Germline V lookup: CDR1 SGHNT, CDR2 YYREEE (reference sequence). The table came from immunoSEQ multiplex PCR; TCRdb's copy has only in-frame clones and leaves some out. The sample contains around 250,000 clones, 85% to 90% of which appear only once. The TCR sequence derives from a woman in her 30s who had recovered from COVID-19. The sample comprised PBMCs or T cells enriched from blood (not recorded which). This chain links TRBV5-4 with TRBJ2-1; tentative D call: TRBD1 (6 bases). The CDR3 nucleotides read TGTGCCAGCAGCCTAGGGGGTCGTGAGCAGTTCTTC. Its translation: CASSLGGREQFF.